This TCR beta chain emerged from a study of blood T cell repertoires in COVID-19. Study overall: Italy, Spain and the United States were the sources of the convalescent and acute COVID-19 samples. Sources were T cells, B-cell-depleted T cells, or PBMCs; the material itself was cDNA or gDNA.

Trimming removed 4 bases from V and 10 bases from J, with 5 bases in between. The CDR3 is 10 amino acids. Germline loops: CDR1 MGHDK, CDR2 SYGVNS. Authors' analysis steps: Cell counts per sample came from amplifying reference gene primers. Using immunoSEQ multiplex PCR, the repertoire was profiled, and TCRdb retains in-frame clones only, with some absent. V and J calls and clone size are as listed in that table; D and trimming were resolved from the DNA. The table has about 110,000 clones, roughly 82% seen once. This sequence originates from a woman between 55 and 75 years old with acute or convalescent COVID-19. Sequencing input: peripheral blood. The V and J genes are TRBV25-1 and TRBJ1-3; no clear D gene. The CDR3 DNA sequence: TGTGCCAGCAGTGGAACAACCATATATTTT. Amino acid sequence: CASSGTTIYF. Complete variable domain (other parts from reference TRBV25-1 and TRBJ1-3): EADIYQTPRYLVIGTGKKITLECSQTMGHDKMYWYQQDPGMELHLIHYSYGVNSTEKGDLSSESTVSRIRTEHFPLTLESARPSHTSQYLCASSGTTIYFGEGSWLTVV.